The rows below give T cell receptor beta chains drawn from one sample of a study of beta chain features in type 1 diabetes. Some clones are missing from TCRdb's copy, which holds only in-frame ones; the method was immunoSEQ multiplex PCR. Of under 550,000 clones listed, roughly an eighth were seen once; the top ten hold approximately 0.05%. Sequenced material: naive CD4+ T cells from blood. These receptors all come from a woman aged 18-35 years in good health. Each CDR3 is given with its conserved first and last residue. The order of the fields is J gene, clone size, V gene, D gene, CDR3 protein, CDR3 DNA. A D gene is named only where the DNA matches it firmly. Clone size is stated in some rows and not others, as once, few, many or a class when expanded.

j_gene: TRBJ2-7; abundance: NA; v_gene: TRBV7-9; d_gene: NA; CDR3aa: CASSLYVSDEQYF; CDR3nt: TGTGCCAGCAGCTTGTACGTATCCGACGAGCAGTACTTC
j_gene: TRBJ1-6; abundance: NA; v_gene: TRBV18; d_gene: TRBD1; CDR3aa: CASSDRVGSPLHF; CDR3nt: TGTGCCAGCTCCGACAGGGTCGGATCACCCCTCCACTTT
j_gene: TRBJ2-4; abundance: once; v_gene: TRBV7-2; d_gene: TRBD1; CDR3aa: CASSQTGGVNIQYF; CDR3nt: TGTGCCAGCAGCCAAACAGGGGGCGTTAACATTCAGTACTTC
j_gene: TRBJ2-5; abundance: few; v_gene: TRBV6-1; d_gene: NA; CDR3aa: CASSEPLQMETQYF; CDR3nt: TGTGCCAGCAGTGAACCCCTCCAGATGGAGACCCAGTACTTC
j_gene: TRBJ1-6; abundance: few; v_gene: TRBV28; d_gene: NA; CDR3aa: CASKDSLSSPLHF; CDR3nt: TGTGCCAGTAAGGACAGCCTTTCTTCACCCCTCCACTTT
j_gene: TRBJ2-1; abundance: few; v_gene: TRBV7-9; d_gene: NA; CDR3aa: CASSLDPGTADEQFF; CDR3nt: TGTGCCAGCAGCTTAGACCCGGGAACCGCTGACGAGCAGTTCTTC
j_gene: TRBJ2-5; abundance: few; v_gene: TRBV7-2; d_gene: NA; CDR3aa: CASSSQTGLQETQYF; CDR3nt: TGTGCCAGCAGCTCCCAAACAGGGCTCCAAGAGACCCAGTACTTC
j_gene: TRBJ1-2; abundance: few; v_gene: TRBV29-1; d_gene: NA; CDR3aa: CSVGRDYGYTF; CDR3nt: TGCAGCGTTGGCAGAGACTATGGCTACACCTTC
j_gene: TRBJ2-3; abundance: few; v_gene: TRBV18; d_gene: NA; CDR3aa: CASSPPGPDTQYF; CDR3nt: TGTGCCAGCTCACCCCCGGGCCCAGATACGCAGTATTTT
j_gene: TRBJ2-4; abundance: NA; v_gene: TRBV2; d_gene: NA; CDR3aa: CASSPRAGNSIQYF; CDR3nt: TGTGCCAGCAGCCCCCGGGCAGGAAATAGCATTCAGTACTTC
j_gene: TRBJ2-1; abundance: few; v_gene: TRBV7-2; d_gene: NA; CDR3aa: CASSLGQGSNNEQFF; CDR3nt: TGTGCCAGCAGCTTAGGGCAGGGATCCAACAATGAGCAGTTCTTC
j_gene: TRBJ2-4; abundance: NA; v_gene: TRBV7-3; d_gene: TRBD1; CDR3aa: CASSFTGGKDIQYF; CDR3nt: TGTGCCAGCAGCTTTACAGGGGGGAAGGACATTCAGTACTTC
j_gene: TRBJ2-2; abundance: few; v_gene: TRBV7-3; d_gene: NA; CDR3aa: CASSLVWQENTGELFF; CDR3nt: TGTGCCAGCAGCTTGGTTTGGCAGGAGAACACCGGGGAGCTGTTTTTT
j_gene: TRBJ1-1; abundance: few; v_gene: TRBV28; d_gene: NA; CDR3aa: CASSLTIEATEAFF; CDR3nt: TGTGCCAGCAGTTTGACGATAGAGGCCACTGAAGCTTTCTTT
j_gene: TRBJ2-4; abundance: NA; v_gene: TRBV27; d_gene: NA; CDR3aa: CASSLRTGRKNIQYF; CDR3nt: TGTGCCAGCAGCCTACGTACGGGACGCAAAAACATTCAGTACTTC
j_gene: TRBJ2-7; abundance: few; v_gene: TRBV27; d_gene: TRBD1; CDR3aa: CASSNLGGQGYEQYF; CDR3nt: TGTGCCAGCAGTAATTTAGGGGGACAGGGCTACGAGCAGTACTTC